This T cell receptor beta chain derives from a study of T cell responses to AZD1222 COVID-19 vaccine. V dropped 3 bases and J dropped 3 bases, with 6 bases sitting between them. The CDR3 consists of 13 residues. CDR1 is SGHDN, CDR2 FVKESK, per germline. In regard to this clone: Its antigen is undetermined. This CDR3 is also generated by other DNA sequences in the sample.

The study's findings and limits: Seropositivity was recorded at baseline in only 6 or 7 AZD1222 recipients.

Data came from immunoSEQ multiplex PCR; TCRdb stores just in-frame clones and leaves some out. The sample records over 130,000 clones, approximately 90% being singletons. This chain joins TRBV14 and TRBJ1-5, with TRBD1 as a possible D gene (5 bases). This sample comprised peripheral blood, obtained 28 days after the second AZD1222 dose. The source is an adult who received the AZD1222 COVID-19 vaccine. This CDR3 is CASSQGLNQPQHF. CDR3 nucleotide sequence: TGTGCCAGCAGCCAGGGACTCAATCAGCCCCAGCATTTT.